The 30 T cell receptor beta chains in this list originate from one sample, sequenced in a study of control samples from healthy donors and cancer patients. This table comes from immunoSEQ multiplex PCR, and its TCRdb copy is limited to in-frame clones, with some not included. Seen here are 250,000 to 300,000 clones, over 75% observed once, and the top ten hold 10% to 15%. The sample was PBMCs. The origin of the receptors is a woman in her fifties or sixties with lung cancer.

The V and J genes are TRBV2 and TRBJ2-3, with a tentative D call TRBD1 (7 bases). CDR3 size: 13 residues. Germline V CDR1 and CDR2: SNHLY, FYNNEI. V was shortened by 10 bases and J by 3 bases, with 14 bases between the two germline ends. The CDR3 loop is CAIRGVGTDTQYF. The CDR3 DNA reads as TGTGCCATCAGGGGGGTAGGGACAGATACGCAGTATTTT. Using reference TRBV2 and TRBJ2-3 for the parts outside the CDR3, the full variable domain is EPEVTQTPSHQVTQMGQEVILRCVPISNHLYFYWYRQILGQKVEFLVSFYNNEISEKSEIFDDQFSVERPDGSNFTLKIRSTKLEDSAMYFCAIRGVGTDTQYFGPGTRLTVL.

The CDR3 region has the DNA TGCGCCAGCAGCTCAATGGGGGCTCGGACTTCACCCCTCCACTTT. Translated, it gives CASSSMGARTSPLHF. This rearrangement joins TRBV5-1 to TRBJ1-6; tentatively, D is TRBD1 (6 bases). The CDR3 is 15 amino acids. Germline loops: CDR1 SGHRS, CDR2 YFSETQ. Trimming shortened V by 3 bases and J by 9 bases, and 16 bases separated the two germline ends.

The gene calls are TRBV29-1 and TRBJ2-5, with D tentatively TRBD1 or TRBD2 (5 bases each). Per the germline V gene, CDR1 is SQVTM and CDR2 is ANQGSEA. CDR3 length: 12 residues. The V end lost 5 bases, the J end lost 3 bases, and 10 bases lay between the germline ends. CDR3 loop: CSVLGTKETQYF. CDR3 in DNA: TGCAGCGTTCTCGGGACCAAAGAGACCCAGTACTTC.

The chain couples TRBV27 to TRBJ1-6; TRBD1 aligns across 10 bases. This CDR3 has 14 residues. Germline V gene lookup returns CDR1 MNHEY and CDR2 SMNVEV (reference sequence). V trimming: 6 bases; J trimming: 9 bases; junction bases outside the gene matches: 5. CDR3 protein: CASRPGTGASPLHF. CDR3 in DNA: TGTGCCAGCAGACCCGGGACAGGGGCTTCACCCCTCCACTTT.

Concerning this clone: The identical CDR3 is also encoded by other nucleotide sequences in the sample. This chain connects TRBV5-1 to TRBJ2-6, with TRBD2 identical over 7 bases. The germline CDR1 and CDR2 sequences are SGHRS and YFSETQ. With V trimmed by 4 bases and J by 2 bases, 6 bases remained unmatched. This CDR3 comprises 16 residues. This CDR3 reads CASSPGAGAGANVLTF. DNA of the CDR3: TGCGCCAGCAGCCCCGGGGCGGGGGCTGGGGCCAACGTCCTGACTTTC.

The CDR3 nucleotides read TGTGCCAGCAGCTTAGATCCAGGAACTAATGAAAAACTGTTTTTT. Residues: CASSLDPGTNEKLFF. This rearrangement joins TRBV7-9 to TRBJ1-4; D is undetermined. V was shortened by 1 base and J by 1 base, with 7 bases between the two germline ends. Germline CDR1 SEHNR, CDR2 FQNEAQ (reference sequence). The CDR3 has 15 amino acids.

The chain links TRBV28 to TRBJ2-2; no firm D call. Germline V gene data show CDR1 as MDHEN and CDR2 as SYDVKM. Trimming took off 3 bases at V and 0 bases at J, with 8 bases between the two ends. The CDR3 runs 15 residues. The CDR3 is CASSFRHTNTGELFF. CDR3 in DNA: TGTGCCAGCAGTTTTCGGCATACGAACACCGGGGAGCTGTTTTTT.

This clone has just one count. The V and J genes are TRBV3-1 (or the pseudogene TRBV3-2) and TRBJ2-7; D remains unclear. V was cut by 1 base and J by 3 bases, with 7 bases left in between. The germline CDR1 and CDR2 sequences are LGHDT and YNNKEL (reference sequence). There are 13 residues in the CDR3. Here the CDR3 reads CASSQGYGYEQYF. As DNA, the CDR3 is TGTGCCAGCAGCCAAGGGTACGGCTACGAGCAGTACTTC.

This clone was counted between two and nine times. The chain recombines TRBV19 with TRBJ1-1; 8 bases agree with TRBD1. This CDR3 spans 12 amino acids. The trim removed 6 bases at V and 8 bases at J, leaving 5 bases unmatched. Germline CDR1 LNHDA, CDR2 SQIVND (reference sequence). The CDR3 loop reads CASRRTGQEAFF. In nucleotides, the CDR3 is TGTGCCAGTAGGAGGACAGGGCAGGAAGCTTTCTTT.

This chain joins TRBV5-1 and TRBJ2-7; 8 bases agree with TRBD1. CDR3 length: 14 amino acids. With V trimmed by 4 bases and J by 9 bases, 12 bases remained unmatched. Germline-derived CDR1 and CDR2 are SGHRS and YFSETQ. Written as DNA, the CDR3 is TGCGCCAGCAGCCACGGACAGGGTCAGGTCGGGCAGTACTTC. Protein: CASSHGQGQVGQYF.

V is TRBV18 and J is TRBJ1-2; TRBD1 might be the D (5 bases). V lost 3 bases to trimming and J lost 4 bases, with 9 bases between them. Germline CDR1 is KGHSH and CDR2 is LQKENI. The CDR3 contains 13 residues. The CDR3 sequence: CASSPGQVYGYTF. In nucleotides, the CDR3 is TGTGCCAGCTCACCGGGGCAGGTCTATGGCTACACCTTC.

V usage is TRBV29-1 and J usage is TRBJ2-7; 7 bases agree with TRBD2. Trimming cost V 4 bases and J 3 bases; bases outside gene matches: 6. Germline V gene data show CDR1 as SQVTM and CDR2 as ANQGSEA. The CDR3 loop spans 13 amino acids. CDR3 loop: CSVATSSSYEQYF. The CDR3 DNA follows: TGCAGCGTTGCGACTAGCTCAAGCTACGAGCAGTACTTC.

The rearrangement links TRBV5-1 to TRBJ1-3, with 9 bases identical to TRBD1. The CDR3 runs 14 residues. Trimming cost V 4 bases and J 6 bases; bases outside gene matches: 5. CDR1 is SGHRS and CDR2 is YFSETQ in the germline V gene. Here the CDR3 reads CASSEGQGQNTIYF. CDR3 in DNA: TGCGCCAGCAGCGAGGGACAGGGTCAAAACACCATATATTTT. The entire variable domain, with the rest obtained from reference TRBV5-1 and TRBJ1-3, is as follows: KAGVTQTPRYLIKTRGQQVTLSCSPISGHRSVSWYQQTPGQGLQFLFEYFSETQRNKGNFPGRFSGRQFSNSRSEMNVSTLELGDSALYLCASSEGQGQNTIYFGEGSWLTVV.

The CDR3 DNA reads TGTGCCAGCAGCCAAGGGACTAGCGGGGTCAATGAGCAGTTCTTC. Its translation: CASSQGTSGVNEQFF. The chain links TRBV3-1 (or the pseudogene TRBV3-2) to TRBJ2-1; 12 bases match TRBD2. This CDR3 has 15 amino acids. CDR1 and CDR2 from the germline V gene are LGHDT and YNNKEL (reference sequence). Unmatched junction bases numbered 1, after V lost 1 base and J lost 6 bases.

The chain employs TRBV5-1 and TRBJ2-3; TRBD2 matches at 12 bases. The V gene end was trimmed by 0 bases and the J gene end by 0 bases; junction bases not matched to a gene: 2. Germline CDR1 SGHRS, CDR2 YFSETQ. CDR3 length: 17 residues. The CDR3 protein is CASSLGGTSGSTDTQYF. The CDR3 DNA reads TGCGCCAGCAGCTTGGGAGGGACTAGCGGGAGCACAGATACGCAGTATTTT.

The chain links TRBV7-6 to TRBJ2-3; D uncertain. The CDR3 sequence is 16 residues long. V lost 5 bases and J lost 2, with 17 bases in between. In germline, CDR1 is SGHVS, CDR2 FNYEAQ. As DNA, the CDR3 is TGTGCCAGCAGCCGAAGCCCGGTAGTAACCACAGATACGCAGTATTTT. Translation: CASSRSPVVTTDTQYF.

The chain recombines TRBV27 with TRBJ1-5; the D gene is possibly TRBD1 (5 bases). V lost 0 bases and J 6 bases, leaving 9 bases between the germline ends. CDR1 and CDR2 from the germline V gene are MNHEY and SMNVEV (reference sequence). The CDR3 is 14 amino acids. CDR3 sequence (DNA): TGTGCCAGCAGTTTATCGAGAGGGGTTCAGCCCCAGCATTTT. This encodes CASSLSRGVQPQHF.

The chain joins TRBV5-1 to TRBJ2-5; perhaps D is TRBD1 or TRBD2 (6 bases each). Germline V CDR1 and CDR2: SGHRS, YFSETQ. V was trimmed by 0 bases and J by 5 bases, leaving 11 bases between them. CDR3 length: 14 residues. As DNA, the CDR3 is TGCGCCAGCAGCTTGGGAGGGGGGACCGAGACCCAGTACTTC. This codes for CASSLGGGTETQYF. Combining the CDR3 with reference TRBV5-1 and TRBJ2-5 gives the whole variable domain KAGVTQTPRYLIKTRGQQVTLSCSPISGHRSVSWYQQTPGQGLQFLFEYFSETQRNKGNFPGRFSGRQFSNSRSEMNVSTLELGDSALYLCASSLGGGTETQYFGPGTRLLVL.

The chain is built from TRBV16 and TRBJ1-1, with D unclear. This CDR3 contains 14 residues. Per the germline V gene, CDR1 is KGHSY and CDR2 is FQNENV. V dropped 0 bases and J dropped 0 bases, with 5 bases sitting between them. CDR3 amino acids: CASSQSGMNTEAFF. CDR3 coding DNA: TGTGCCAGCAGCCAATCAGGGATGAACACTGAAGCTTTCTTT.

CDR3 in DNA: TGCGCCAGCAGTTCGGCCTATAGCTCGAACACCGGGGAGCTGTTTTTT. It encodes CASSSAYSSNTGELFF. The chain is built from TRBV5-1 and TRBJ2-2; D remains ambiguous. This CDR3 is 16 amino acids long. CDR1 SGHRS and CDR2 YFSETQ come from the germline V gene. Trimming removed 5 bases from V and 0 bases from J, with 14 bases in between.

V and J are TRBV7-2 and TRBJ2-3, with TRBD2 as a possible D gene (5 bases). In germline, CDR1 is SGHTA, CDR2 FQGNSA. V was shortened by 4 bases and J by 6 bases, with 11 bases between the two germline ends. This CDR3 contains 13 residues. CDR3 DNA sequence: TGTGCCAGCAGCTGGGGTCCGGGGGATACGCAGTATTTT. Amino acid sequence: CASSWGPGDTQYF.

Note on this clone: The junction does not match germline at one end; this may be a read error. The CDR3 loop reads CASSLWTSGSSADTQYF. The CDR3 region has the DNA TGTGCCAGCAGTCTATGGACTAGCGGGAGTTCCGCAGATACGCAGTATTTT. The rearrangement links TRBV28 to TRBJ2-3, with 13 positions matching TRBD2. This CDR3 region has 17 residues. Per the germline V gene, CDR1 is MDHEN and CDR2 is SYDVKM. Complete variable domain (other parts from reference TRBV28 and TRBJ2-3): DVKVTQSSRYLVKRTGEKVFLECVQDMDHENMFWYRQDPGLGLRLIYFSYDVKMKEKGDIPEGYSVSREKKERFSLILESASTNQTSMYLCASSLWTSGSSADTQYFGPGTRLTVL.

This clone has only a few counts. The V gene is TRBV10-1, the J gene TRBJ1-2, with D maybe TRBD1 (5 bases). The ends were cut back, 0 bases at V and 3 bases at J, with 11 bases in the middle. The CDR3 extends over 15 amino acids. CDR1 is WNHNN, CDR2 SYGVQD, per germline (reference sequence). The CDR3 sequence: CASSESVGEYYGYTF. The CDR3 nucleotides are TGCGCCAGCAGTGAGTCTGTAGGGGAGTACTATGGCTACACCTTC.

The sample holds a few counts of this clone. CDR3 protein: CASSLYDPSNEQFF. CDR3 DNA: TGCGCCAGCAGCTTGTATGATCCCAGCAATGAGCAGTTCTTC. The V call is TRBV5-1, the J call TRBJ2-1; no firm D call. Germline V lookup: CDR1 SGHRS, CDR2 YFSETQ. Trimming cost V 1 base and J 6 bases, with 11 bases left between them. The CDR3 extends over 14 amino acids. The variable domain in full, completed from reference TRBV5-1 and TRBJ2-1, reads KAGVTQTPRYLIKTRGQQVTLSCSPISGHRSVSWYQQTPGQGLQFLFEYFSETQRNKGNFPGRFSGRQFSNSRSEMNVSTLELGDSALYLCASSLYDPSNEQFFGPGTRLTVL.

This chain connects TRBV2 to TRBJ2-1; 14 bases fit TRBD2. V shed 5 bases and J 9 bases; nucleotides not matched to a gene: 9. The germline V gene has CDR1 SNHLY and CDR2 FYNNEI. CDR3 size: 16 residues. The CDR3 is CASSRFPGLAGGEQFF. CDR3 DNA sequence: TGTGCCAGCAGTCGTTTCCCTGGACTAGCGGGAGGTGAGCAGTTCTTC.

The chain has TRBV5-4 and TRBJ1-2; weak D call: TRBD1 (6 bases). With 4 bases removed from V and 4 bases from J, the gap between germline ends came to 26 bases. The CDR3 is made up of 18 amino acids. Germline V gene lookup returns CDR1 SGHNT and CDR2 YYREEE (reference sequence). The CDR3: CASSGQSGVPAVSYGYTF. As DNA, the CDR3 is TGTGCCAGCAGCGGACAATCAGGGGTTCCGGCCGTCTCCTATGGCTACACCTTC.

As regards this clone: At one of its ends the junction is not consistent with the germline gene, which may arise from a read error. The rearrangement links TRBV30 to TRBJ1-1; the D is unclear. The CDR3 is 11 amino acids. The V gene's germline CDR1 is GTSNPN and CDR2 SVGIG (reference sequence). In DNA, the CDR3 is TGTGCCTGGAGTTCTCCGCGGACGCCGGTGTTT. As protein: CAWSSPRTPVF.

This chain links TRBV28 with TRBJ2-3, with 10 bases lining up with TRBD1. In germline, CDR1 is MDHEN, CDR2 SYDVKM. Losses at the gene ends were 6 bases for V and 2 bases for J; bases not matched to a gene: 14. The CDR3 covers 18 residues. This chain's CDR3 is CASSFSGSGQGNTDTQYF. The CDR3 region has the DNA TGTGCCAGCAGCTTCTCCGGATCGGGACAGGGGAACACAGATACGCAGTATTTT.

The chain joins TRBV29-1 to TRBJ2-4, with D possibly being TRBD2 (6 bases). Germline V gives CDR1 SQVTM, CDR2 ANQGSEA. V lost 5 bases to trimming and J lost 0 bases, with 11 bases between them. The CDR3 runs 14 residues. As DNA, the CDR3 is TGCAGCGTTTCGGTGGAGGGAGCCAAAAACATTCAGTACTTC. Encoded protein: CSVSVEGAKNIQYF.

CDR3 nucleotide sequence: TGTGCCAGCAGCAAAGCGCTTTGGGGATGCAATCAGCCCCAGCATTTT. It codes for CASSKALWGCNQPQHF. The J gene is TRBJ1-5, the V gene TRBV21-1. TRBV21-1 is deemed a pseudogene. The CDR3 sequence is 16 residues long.